These 3 T cell receptor beta chains share one sample of origin, sequenced in a study of T cells in women clearing cervical HPV infection. The data were produced by immunoSEQ multiplex PCR, yet TCRdb's version contains in-frame clones alone and is incomplete. This repertoire includes tens of thousands of clones. The sequenced sample was blood buffy coat. These receptors came from a woman aged 18 to 75 with a cervical HPV16 infection that either progressed to CIN3+ or cleared (not recorded which).

Note on this clone: The read terminates 3 residues ahead of where the CDR3 ends, so the germline J gene completes it. This chain joins TRBV20-1 and TRBJ1-6, with 8 nucleotides matching TRBD1. V lost 3 bases to trimming and J lost 9 bases; unmatched junction nucleotides: 7. This CDR3 spans 14 amino acids. Germline CDR1 DFQATT, CDR2 SNEGSKA (reference sequence). The CDR3 sequence is CSASNQGAASPLHF. The part of the CDR3 DNA that was read is TGCAGTGCTAGTAACCAGGGGGCGGCTTCACCC.

As for this clone: The CDR3 is cut off 3 residues early in the read; its end comes from the germline J gene. The chain uses TRBV7-2 and TRBJ2-5; 8 bases are shared with TRBD2. The J segment lost 7 bases and the V segment lost 1 base, leaving 8 bases of the junction unmatched. This CDR3 contains 15 residues. The germline gives CDR1 SGHTA, CDR2 FQGNSA. CDR3 sequence: CASSLVERGRGTQYF. The CDR3 bases that were read are TGTGCCAGCAGCTTAGTAGAGCGGGGGCGGGGGACC.

About this clone itself: The CDR3 is cut off 3 residues early in the read; its end comes from the germline J gene. The chain has TRBV12-3 or TRBV12-4 and TRBJ2-7; TRBD1 matches at 7 bases. The CDR3 length is 14 residues. V lost 3 bases, J lost 2 bases, and 4 bases stayed unmatched. CDR3 bases read: TGTGCCAGCAGTTTTGGGACAGCGCCCTACGAG. It specifies CASSFGTAPYE. The full CDR3 protein is CASSFGTAPYEQYF.